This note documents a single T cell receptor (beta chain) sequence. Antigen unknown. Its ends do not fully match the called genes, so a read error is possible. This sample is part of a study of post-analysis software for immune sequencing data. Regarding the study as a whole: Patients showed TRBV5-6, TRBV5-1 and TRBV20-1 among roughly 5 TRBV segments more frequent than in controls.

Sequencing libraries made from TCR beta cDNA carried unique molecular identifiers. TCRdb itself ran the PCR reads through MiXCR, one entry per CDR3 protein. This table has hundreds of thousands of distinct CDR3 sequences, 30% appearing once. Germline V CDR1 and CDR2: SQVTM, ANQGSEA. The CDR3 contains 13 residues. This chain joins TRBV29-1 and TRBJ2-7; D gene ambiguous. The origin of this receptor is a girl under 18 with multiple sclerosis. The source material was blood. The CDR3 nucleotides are TGCAGCGTTGCACGCGACCTCTCCTACAAGCAGTACTTC. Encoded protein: CSVARDLSYKQYF.